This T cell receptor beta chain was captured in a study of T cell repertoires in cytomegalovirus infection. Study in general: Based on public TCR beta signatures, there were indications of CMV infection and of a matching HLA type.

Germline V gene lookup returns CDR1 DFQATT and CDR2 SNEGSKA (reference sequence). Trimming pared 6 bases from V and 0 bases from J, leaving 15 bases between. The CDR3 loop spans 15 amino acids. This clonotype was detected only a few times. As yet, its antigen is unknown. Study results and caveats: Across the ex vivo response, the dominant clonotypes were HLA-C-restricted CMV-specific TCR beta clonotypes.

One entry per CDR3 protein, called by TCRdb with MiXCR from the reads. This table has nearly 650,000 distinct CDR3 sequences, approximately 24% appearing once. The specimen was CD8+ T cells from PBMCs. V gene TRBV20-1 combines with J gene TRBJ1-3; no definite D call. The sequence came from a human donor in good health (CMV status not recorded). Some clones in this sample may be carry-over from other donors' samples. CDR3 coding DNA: TGCAGTGCCGAGGGAGACGGGCCCTCTGGAAACACCATATATTTT. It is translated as CSAEGDGPSGNTIYF.